Listed below are T cell receptor beta chains from one sample, sequenced in a study of patients and donors after allogeneic stem cell transplantation. TCRdb reprocessed the RT-PCR reads with MiXCR, giving one entry per CDR3 protein. The sample yields over 400,000 distinct CDR3 sequences, approximately 16% seen once. Input material: blood, either unsorted or a sorted T cell fraction (not recorded which). The receptors were sampled from a human donor who was either an allogeneic HSCT recipient or a stem cell or donor lymphocyte infusion donor (not recorded which). It is not recorded whose cells these are; they may come from a transplant donor. Each CDR3 is given without its conserved first and last residue. The order of the fields is J gene, V gene, D gene, CDR3 protein. A D gene is named only where the DNA matches it firmly.

J gene: TRBJ2-5; V gene: TRBV7-8; D gene: .; CDR3 protein: ASSTRTPKETQY
J gene: TRBJ1-5; V gene: TRBV25-1; D gene: .; CDR3 protein: ASSATQGRGPQH
J gene: TRBJ2-7; V gene: TRBV11-1; D gene: TRBD2; CDR3 protein: ASGARGGVEQY
J gene: TRBJ1-4; V gene: TRBV12-3/TRBV12-4; D gene: .; CDR3 protein: ASSLRRTEKLF
J gene: TRBJ2-7; V gene: TRBV14; D gene: TRBD2; CDR3 protein: ASSHLPGLAGGKITYEQY
J gene: TRBJ1-1; V gene: TRBV6-2/TRBV6-3; D gene: TRBD1; CDR3 protein: ASSYRTGRIMNTEAF
J gene: TRBJ2-7; V gene: TRBV6-1; D gene: TRBD1; CDR3 protein: ASTRQGGEQY
J gene: TRBJ1-2; V gene: TRBV4-1; D gene: .; CDR3 protein: ASSQYRGAGNYGYT
J gene: TRBJ2-1; V gene: TRBV7-6; D gene: .; CDR3 protein: ASSSGIQSTYNEQF
J gene: TRBJ1-1; V gene: TRBV5-1; D gene: .; CDR3 protein: ASSRPGQHTEAF
J gene: TRBJ1-3; V gene: TRBV12-3/TRBV12-4; D gene: TRBD1; CDR3 protein: ASSLHAGRGQGNTIY
J gene: TRBJ2-1; V gene: TRBV7-8; D gene: TRBD1; CDR3 protein: ASSERTGGNYNEQF
J gene: TRBJ2-2; V gene: TRBV25-1; D gene: .; CDR3 protein: ASSVGGGSNTGELF
J gene: TRBJ2-3; V gene: TRBV5-1; D gene: .; CDR3 protein: ASSLGLAIDTQY
J gene: TRBJ2-1; V gene: TRBV19; D gene: .; CDR3 protein: ASRDYYNEQF